This paragraph covers one T cell receptor beta chain sequence. Its target is not known. Sequence at one end of the junction differs from germline and may be a read error. This specimen belongs to a study of cytomegalovirus exposure and HLA in healthy donors. Primers: 60 Vbeta forward and 13 Jbeta reverse. This table comes from immunoSEQ multiplex PCR, and its TCRdb copy is limited to in-frame clones, with some not included. The sample has about 190,000 clones, approximately 82% seen once. General observations from the study: Highly shared variants forming one cluster were likely a sequencing artifact.

Germline V gives CDR1 SEHNR, CDR2 FQNEAQ (reference sequence). This CDR3 is 16 amino acids long. V is TRBV7-9 and J is TRBJ1-1; tentatively, D is TRBD1 (6 bases). What was sequenced was PBMCs. This receptor was taken from a woman in her 30s in good health and CMV-seronegative. CDR3 coding DNA: TGTTCCAGCAGCCCCTCGGGACACTACATGAACACTGAAGCTTTCTTT. This encodes CSSSPSGHYMNTEAFF. The full variable domain, with the rest looked up from reference TRBV7-9 and TRBJ1-1, is DTGVSQNPRHKITKRGQNVTFRCDPISEHNRLYWYRQTLGQGPEFLTYFQNEAQLEKSRLLSDRFSAERPKGSFSTLEIQRTEQGDSAMYLCSSSPSGHYMNTEAFFGQGTRLTVV.